This T cell receptor beta chain was documented in a study of cytomegalovirus exposure and HLA in healthy donors (dated by TCRdb to the late 2010s). In terms of the full investigation: An earlier analysis of several hundred of the donors reported 250 to 350 Gb of sequence data and about 100 million unique TCR beta sequences from approximately 180 million T cells. Of the 350 to 450 genotyped donors, 75% to 85% were placed in the genetic ancestry cluster associated with self-reported Caucasian donors. To study patterns of TCR occurrence, a later analysis re-analyzed previously published TCR beta repertoires from under 750 donors and added high-resolution HLA genotyping. In the later analysis, no new phenotypic data were used to find candidate immune exposures; instead, reliance was placed on TCR beta sequences and their occurrence across donors. To predict cytomegalovirus infection status, the study brought together high-throughput TCR immunosequencing, statistical association of individual TCRs with disease status, and machine learning. Across around 400 genotyped donors of the cohort, an average of roughly 200,000 unique TCR beta nucleotide sequences per donor were sequenced, and about a sixth of those sequences were non-productive. An early release that covered fewer than 750 HLA-typed donors contained approximately 300 gigabases of sequencing data and roughly 84 million unique TCR sequences. The study was designed to test whether signatures of past pathogen exposure could be identified by cataloging public T cell receptors. Several DR-DQ haplotypes were treated as single units for association and clustering because of strong linkage in the cohort. Typing coverage varied by locus: roughly 629-640 donors for A, B, C, DRB1 and DQB1; around 560 for DQA1; around 570 for DPA1; around 490 for DPB1. In a later genetic analysis, genome-wide SNP genotypes for about three fifths of the 666 donors were used, and that subset was treated as a discovery cohort. The T cell repertoires of several hundred subjects were profiled by immunosequencing and related to cytomegalovirus serostatus. Along with the approximately 650-subject first cohort, a separate validation cohort of 120 different subjects was used. All discovery cohort repertoires had been generated using a single sequencing platform. Donor age, sex, ethnicity and CMV serostatus were compiled together with the repertoire data. Class I and class II HLA loci were covered by the typing at four-digit resolution. An earlier analysis of approximately 500 of the donors applied high-throughput TCR beta sequencing to assess whether each TCR beta V gene segment acted as functional or pseudogenic.

Preparation of the library involved the immunoSEQ multiplex PCR assay. For the multiplex PCR, a mixture combining 60 forward primers for TCR Vbeta segments and 13 reverse primers for TCR Jbeta segments was used. The CDR3 region of rearranged TCR beta genes was amplified from genomic DNA with a multiplex PCR assay. Amplified TCR beta libraries were sequenced as 87-base-pair reads on the Illumina HiSeq System. Processing in the source paper ran as follows. Across the 600 to 700 repertoires, a later analysis counted around 80 million unique TCR beta chains, roughly 11 million of which were shared by at least two donors. Raw reads were error-corrected and collapsed into unique sequences with a nearest-neighbor algorithm that merged closely related sequences to remove PCR and sequencing errors. To assign V, D and J gene segments, CDR3 sequences were aligned to IMGT reference sequences. For a sequence to be retained, a match of at least six nucleotides was required to both a V gene segment and a J gene segment. A rearrangement counted as productive if the CDR3 had no stop codons and remained in frame with V and J, and every other rearrangement counted as non-productive. Following IMGT convention, CDR3 was defined as the stretch from the second conserved V-encoded cysteine up to the conserved J-encoded phenylalanine. The earlier analysis of roughly 590 of the donors excluded any sequence lacking an unambiguous match to a single V gene segment. An earlier analysis of 500 to 600 of the donors classified V segments as functional when productive rearrangements were above 56.7% and as segregating when the standard deviation between donors was above 5%. A statistical classification framework was developed to diagnose cytomegalovirus status using the catalog of TCR beta chain sequences. In a later analysis, V and J genes were assigned by comparing TCR nucleotide sequences against IMGT/GENE-DB human TR gene sequences. A later analysis assigned CDR3 sequences and most-parsimonious VDJ recombination scenarios with the TCRdist pipeline. In a later analysis, each TCR beta chain was defined by its CDR3 amino acid sequence together with its V-gene family, and reads lacking a unique V-gene family were excluded. As a way to deal with suspected cross-contamination and a sequencing artifact, a later analysis dropped nearly 600 nucleotide sequences that were highly shared and had low generation probability. In a later analysis, a clonal expansion index was calculated for each public chain from normalized within-repertoire ranks of inferred template counts. In a later analysis, generation probabilities were computed with a VDJ recombination model fitted to out-of-frame rearrangements, and the resulting probabilities were checked against IGoR. In a later analysis, TCR-TCR, TCR-HLA and TCR-CMV co-occurrence was scored with hypergeometric tests, and a repertoire-size bias correction was applied to TCR pairs. A later analysis estimated false discovery rates by permuting HLA or CMV assignments 20 times. In a later analysis, co-occurring TCRs were grouped using DBSCAN, and TCRdist sequence similarity was added for clustering within HLA-allele-positive subsets. Repertoires with fewer than 30,000 or more than 120,000 public chains were left out of co-occurrence clustering, as were about 5 repertoires with anomalous nucleotide sharing. TCRdb holds this immuneACCESS table with in-frame rearrangements only. Some clones are missing; in checked studies, unresolved V genes explain under half, and the rest has no known cause. V, J and clone size derive from that table, while D and trimming were established from the DNA sequence. This sample is represented by 160,000 or so clones; approximately 80% of them were singletons. The leading ten clones occupy around 10% of the sample.

The cohort was made up of about 610 healthy bone marrow donors. At the time of sampling, every cohort member was nominally healthy, though immune exposures that went unrecorded were likely present. The donor was CMV seropositive and belonged to the group of about 290 seropositive cohort members. Every donor gave a peripheral blood sample, and the peripheral blood mononuclear cells from that sample were used for TCR beta sequencing. Genomic DNA extraction from the blood cell samples was performed with the Qiagen DNeasy Blood Extraction Kit. CDR1 and CDR2 were assigned from the germline V gene as SGHRS and YFSETQ. Measured from the cysteine to the phenylalanine, the CDR3 is 15 residues long. Just CDR3 DNA is preserved here, 45 bases in frame from base 1. The junction shows trimming of 1 base on V and 2 bases on J, plus 7 bases between the germline ends. What the authors observed across the whole study: In a later genetic analysis, fewer N-insertions in productive TCRs were reported among donors in an Asian-associated ancestry cluster than the approximately 710-donor mean. A later analysis found that most CMV-associated TCR beta chains appeared HLA-restricted, with HLA associations seemingly driven largely by CMV exposure. Most TCR sequences were observed very rarely across donors, whereas some public TCRs were present in many individuals. Correlated functional status among segregating V segments might reflect linkage disequilibrium, but an unknown experimental factor could not be ruled out. In a later analysis, HLA-associated TCR beta chains were found to be more clonally expanded and to have lower generation probabilities than equally common non-associated chains. The classifier was reported to diagnose cytomegalovirus status with high specificity and sensitivity in both the original cohort and the validation cohort. The authors suggested that the approach could potentially be extended to other disease states and immunological phenotypes. A total of some 180 TCR beta chains were listed by the study as associated with cytomegalovirus. A cluster of highly shared sequence variants was judged likely to represent a technical artifact of the sequencing pipeline. Sequencing depth was assumed to be roughly uniform across donors in the presence/absence analyses, though that assumption may not hold. The earlier analysis of 450 to 700 of the donors excluded seventeen rarely observed V segments, including chromosome 9 orphons, because counts were too low. A later analysis found that TCR association rates varied across HLA loci, with DRB1 alleles showing the most associated TCRs and HLA-C alleles the fewest. The cohort was sequenced for TCR beta chains only, and without alpha or paired-chain data the features that could be detected were limited. In a later analysis, several top co-occurrence clusters were reported to appear linked to parvovirus B19, influenza, CMV and Epstein-Barr virus. Because the 87-base-pair reads could not distinguish some IMGT-functional V segments, including TRBV6-2 and TRBV6-3, those segments were excluded. When HLA alleles, especially DR and DQ, strongly co-occurred, attributing TCR associations to individual alleles was difficult. An earlier analysis of 587 of the donors showed that most TCR beta V segments appeared in productive rearrangements either about 87% or about 30% of the time, which broadly matched IMGT annotations. V-gene and J-gene trimming of TCR beta chains was associated with a missense DCLRE1C variant in a later genetic analysis, and the association was replicated in an independent cohort. HLA typing was unavailable for some donors at each locus, so association tests used only the typed subset. Specific HLA alleles were associated with some 15,000 TCR beta sequences at a false discovery rate of 0.05 in a later analysis. A few of the identified cytomegalovirus-associated TCR beta chains were confirmed in vitro to be specific for cytomegalovirus antigens. Immune exposure information for the cohort was limited to CMV serostatus. A further reported finding was that TCR beta sequences accurately predicted the HLA-A and HLA-B alleles for most subjects in the first cohort.

With regard to this clone: There is no known antigen for this receptor. It has no much larger one-base neighbor in the sample; base qualities were not kept.

The sample consisted of PBMCs. This TCR derives from a man aged 50 or older in good health and CMV-seropositive. The chain employs TRBV5-1 and TRBJ2-6; the D gene remains uncertain. The CDR3 region reads CASSLWQTGANVLTF. The nucleotides are TGCGCCAGCAGCTTGTGGCAAACTGGGGCCAACGTCCTGACTTTC.